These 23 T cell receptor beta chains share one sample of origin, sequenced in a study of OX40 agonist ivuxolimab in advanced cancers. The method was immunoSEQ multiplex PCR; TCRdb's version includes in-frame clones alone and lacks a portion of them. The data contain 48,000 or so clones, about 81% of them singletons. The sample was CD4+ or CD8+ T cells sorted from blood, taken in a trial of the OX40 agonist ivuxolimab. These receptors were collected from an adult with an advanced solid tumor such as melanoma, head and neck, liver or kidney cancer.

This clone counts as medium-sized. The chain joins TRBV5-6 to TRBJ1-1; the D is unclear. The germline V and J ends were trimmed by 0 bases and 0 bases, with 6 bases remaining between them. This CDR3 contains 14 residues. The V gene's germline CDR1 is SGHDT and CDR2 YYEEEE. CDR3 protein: CASSLVGMNTEAFF. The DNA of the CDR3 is TGTGCCAGCAGCTTGGTGGGTATGAACACTGAAGCTTTCTTT.

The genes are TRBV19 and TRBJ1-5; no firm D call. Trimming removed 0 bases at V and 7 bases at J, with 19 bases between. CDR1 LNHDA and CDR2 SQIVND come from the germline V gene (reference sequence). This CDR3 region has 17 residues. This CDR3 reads CASSIDWSQRKHQPQHF. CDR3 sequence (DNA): TGTGCCAGTAGTATAGATTGGAGTCAGCGGAAGCACCAGCCCCAGCATTTT.

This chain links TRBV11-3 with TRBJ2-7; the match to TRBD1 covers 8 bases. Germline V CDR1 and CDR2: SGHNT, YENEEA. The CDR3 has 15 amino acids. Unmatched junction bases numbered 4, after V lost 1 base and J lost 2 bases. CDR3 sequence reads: CASSLGGTGAYEQYF. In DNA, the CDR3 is TGTGCCAGCAGCTTAGGAGGGACAGGAGCCTACGAGCAGTACTTC.

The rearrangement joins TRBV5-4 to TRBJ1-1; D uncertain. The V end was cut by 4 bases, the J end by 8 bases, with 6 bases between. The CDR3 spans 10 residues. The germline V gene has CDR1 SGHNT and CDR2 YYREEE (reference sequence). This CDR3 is CASSGKEAFF. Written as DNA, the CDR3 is TGTGCCAGCAGCGGAAAAGAAGCTTTCTTT.

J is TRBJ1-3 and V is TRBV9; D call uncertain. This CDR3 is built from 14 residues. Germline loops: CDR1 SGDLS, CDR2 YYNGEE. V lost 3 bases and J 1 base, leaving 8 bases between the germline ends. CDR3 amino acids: CASSAAGSGNTIYF. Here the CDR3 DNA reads TGTGCCAGCAGCGCCGCGGGATCTGGAAACACCATATATTTT.

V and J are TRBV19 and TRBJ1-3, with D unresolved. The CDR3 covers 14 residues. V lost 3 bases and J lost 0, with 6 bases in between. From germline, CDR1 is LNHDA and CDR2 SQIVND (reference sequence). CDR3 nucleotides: TGTGCCAGTAGTATTTTTAGCTCTGGAAACACCATATATTTT. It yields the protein CASSIFSSGNTIYF.

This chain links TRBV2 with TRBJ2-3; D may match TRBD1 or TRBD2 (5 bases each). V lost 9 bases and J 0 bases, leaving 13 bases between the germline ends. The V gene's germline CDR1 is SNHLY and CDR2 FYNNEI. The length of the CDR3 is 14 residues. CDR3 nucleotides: TGTGCCAGTGGGAGACAGCCTAGCACAGATACGCAGTATTTT. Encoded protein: CASGRQPSTDTQYF.

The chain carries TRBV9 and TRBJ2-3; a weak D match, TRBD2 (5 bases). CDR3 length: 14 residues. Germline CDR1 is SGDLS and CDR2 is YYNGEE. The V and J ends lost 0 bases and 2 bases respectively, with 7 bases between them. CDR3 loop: CASSVAGSTDTQYF. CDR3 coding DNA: TGTGCCAGCAGCGTAGCGGGGTCCACAGATACGCAGTATTTT.

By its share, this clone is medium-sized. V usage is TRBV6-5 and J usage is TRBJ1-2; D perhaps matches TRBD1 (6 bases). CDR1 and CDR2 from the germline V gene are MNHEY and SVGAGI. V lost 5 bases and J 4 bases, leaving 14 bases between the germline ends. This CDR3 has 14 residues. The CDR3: CASSIQGGSYGYTF. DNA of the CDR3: TGTGCCAGCAGTATTCAAGGGGGAAGCTATGGCTACACCTTC.

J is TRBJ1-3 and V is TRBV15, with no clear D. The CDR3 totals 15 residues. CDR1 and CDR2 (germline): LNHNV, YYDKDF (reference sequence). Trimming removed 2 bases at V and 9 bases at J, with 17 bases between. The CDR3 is CATSRLEEVSGTIYF. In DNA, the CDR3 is TGTGCCACCAGCAGATTAGAGGAGGTGTCGGGCACCATATATTTT.

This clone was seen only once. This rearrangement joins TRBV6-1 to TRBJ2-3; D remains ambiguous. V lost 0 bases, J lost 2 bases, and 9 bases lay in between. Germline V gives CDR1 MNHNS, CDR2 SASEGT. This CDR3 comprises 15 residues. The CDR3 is CASSEAPGFTDTQYF. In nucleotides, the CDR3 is TGTGCCAGCAGTGAAGCCCCCGGATTCACAGATACGCAGTATTTT.

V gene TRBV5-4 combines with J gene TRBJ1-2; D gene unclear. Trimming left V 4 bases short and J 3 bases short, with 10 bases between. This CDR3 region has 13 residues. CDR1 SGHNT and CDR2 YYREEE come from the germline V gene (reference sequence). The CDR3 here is CASSQHGDYGYTF. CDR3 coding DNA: TGTGCCAGCAGCCAGCACGGTGACTATGGCTACACCTTC. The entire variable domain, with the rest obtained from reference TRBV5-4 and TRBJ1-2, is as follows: ETGVTQSPTHLIKTRGQQVTLRCSSQSGHNTVSWYQQALGQGPQFIFQYYREEENGRGNFPPRFSGLQFPNYSSELNVNALELDDSALYLCASSQHGDYGYTFGSGTRLTVV.

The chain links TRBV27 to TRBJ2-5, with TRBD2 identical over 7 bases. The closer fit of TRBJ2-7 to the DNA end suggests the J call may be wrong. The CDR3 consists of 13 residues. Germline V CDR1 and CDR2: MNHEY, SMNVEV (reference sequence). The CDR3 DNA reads TGTGCCAGCAGTTTCGGACTAGTCTCCGAGCAGTACTTC. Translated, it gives CASSFGLVSEQYF.

The CDR3 loop reads CASSQEPGLIDSGNTIYF. Written as DNA, the CDR3 is TGCGCCAGCAGCCAAGAGCCGGGACTGATAGACTCTGGAAACACCATATATTTT. The J gene is TRBJ1-3, the V gene TRBV4-3; D is possibly TRBD1 (5 bases). CDR3 length: 18 residues. The V gene lost 0 bases and the J gene lost 0 bases, with 15 bases spanning the gap. Per the germline V gene, CDR1 is LGHNA and CDR2 is YSLEER.

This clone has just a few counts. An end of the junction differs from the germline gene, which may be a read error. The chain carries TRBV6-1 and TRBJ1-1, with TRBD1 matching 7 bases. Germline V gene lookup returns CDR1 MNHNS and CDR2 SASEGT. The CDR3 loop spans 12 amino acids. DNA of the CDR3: TGTGCCAGCAGTGAAAGGGGGCCCGCCACGAGGTTT. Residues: CASSERGPATRF.

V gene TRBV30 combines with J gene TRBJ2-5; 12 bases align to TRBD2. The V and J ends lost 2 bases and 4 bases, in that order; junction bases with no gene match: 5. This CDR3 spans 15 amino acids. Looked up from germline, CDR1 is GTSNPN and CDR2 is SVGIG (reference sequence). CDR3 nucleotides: TGTGCCTGGAGTCTAGCGGGAGGGGTAGTAGAGACCCAGTACTTC. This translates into CAWSLAGGVVETQYF.

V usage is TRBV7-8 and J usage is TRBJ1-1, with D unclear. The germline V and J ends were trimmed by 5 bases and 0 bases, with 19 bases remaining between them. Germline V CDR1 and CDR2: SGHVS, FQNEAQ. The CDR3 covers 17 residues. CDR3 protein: CASSPPQGPNMNTEAFF. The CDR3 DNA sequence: TGTGCCAGCAGCCCCCCACAAGGTCCAAATATGAACACTGAAGCTTTCTTT.

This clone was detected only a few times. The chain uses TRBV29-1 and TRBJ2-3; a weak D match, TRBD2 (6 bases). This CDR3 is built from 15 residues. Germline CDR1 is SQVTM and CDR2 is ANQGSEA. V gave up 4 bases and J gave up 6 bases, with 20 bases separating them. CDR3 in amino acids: CSVGLPHGTLDTQYF. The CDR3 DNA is TGCAGCGTTGGGCTGCCCCATGGGACTCTGGATACGCAGTATTTT.

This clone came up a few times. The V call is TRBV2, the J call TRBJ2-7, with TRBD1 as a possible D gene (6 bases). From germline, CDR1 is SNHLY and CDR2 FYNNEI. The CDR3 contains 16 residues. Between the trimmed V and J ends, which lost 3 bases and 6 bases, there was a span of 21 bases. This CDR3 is CASSDHTGSYRTEQYF. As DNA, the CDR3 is TGTGCCAGCAGTGACCACACAGGGAGTTACCGAACCGAGCAGTACTTC.

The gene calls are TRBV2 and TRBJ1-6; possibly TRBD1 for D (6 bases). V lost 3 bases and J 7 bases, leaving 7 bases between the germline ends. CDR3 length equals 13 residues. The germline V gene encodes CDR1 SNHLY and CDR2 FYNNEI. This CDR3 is CASSDQGNSPLHF. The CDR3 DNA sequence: TGTGCCAGCAGTGACCAGGGGAATTCACCCCTCCACTTT.

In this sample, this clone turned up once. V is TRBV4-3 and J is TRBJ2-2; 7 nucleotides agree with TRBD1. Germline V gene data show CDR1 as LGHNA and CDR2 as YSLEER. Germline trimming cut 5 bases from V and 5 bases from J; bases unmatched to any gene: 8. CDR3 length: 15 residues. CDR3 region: CASSDGTAETGELFF. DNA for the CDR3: TGCGCCAGCAGCGACGGGACAGCCGAGACCGGGGAGCTGTTTTTT.

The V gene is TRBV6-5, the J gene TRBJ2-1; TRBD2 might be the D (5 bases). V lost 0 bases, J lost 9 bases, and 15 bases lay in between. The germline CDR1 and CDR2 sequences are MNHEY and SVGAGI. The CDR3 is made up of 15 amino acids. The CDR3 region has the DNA TGTGCCAGCAGTTACTCCGGTGGGAGCTCGAGTGAGCAGTTCTTC. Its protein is CASSYSGGSSSEQFF.

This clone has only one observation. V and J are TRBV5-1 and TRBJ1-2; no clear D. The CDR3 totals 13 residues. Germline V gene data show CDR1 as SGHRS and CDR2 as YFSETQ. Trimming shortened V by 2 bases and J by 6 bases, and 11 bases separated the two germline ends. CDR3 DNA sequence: TGCGCCAGCAGCTTTACCGGGGAGGATGGCTACACCTTC. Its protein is CASSFTGEDGYTF.